Only a few counts were recorded for the clone carrying this T cell receptor (beta chain). The target antigen is unknown. The data were taken from a study of blood T cells in healthy people across ages. Study results and limitations: Unsorted PBMCs ruled out conclusive naive versus antigen-experienced comparison. Unknown CMV status may confound age-related changes in expanded clones.

Primers used in a second PCR of roughly 6 to 11 cycles were a sample-barcoded 5' primer and a J-beta primer mix. TCRdb re-called the 5' RACE reads through MiXCR, storing one row per CDR3 protein. This table holds 790,000 or so distinct CDR3 sequences, less than 60% found once. This sequence originates from a man older than 75 in good health. The specimen sequenced was blood.

The CDR3 sequence: CASSVDPPTRETQYF. CDR3 in DNA: TGTGCCAGCAGTGTGGACCCACCCACACGAGAGACCCAGTACTTC. This rearrangement joins TRBV6-1 to TRBJ2-5, with D uncertain. The germline V and J ends were trimmed by 4 bases and 4 bases, with 16 bases remaining between them. This CDR3 has 15 amino acids. Germline CDR1 reads MNHNS; CDR2 reads SASEGT.